Below are 20 T cell receptor beta chains sequenced from a single sample in a study of cytomegalovirus exposure and HLA in healthy donors. Sequencing used immunoSEQ multiplex PCR; TCRdb keeps in-frame clones, though not all of them. Among under 200,000 clones, 89% were seen once, and the ten largest hold 4% to 5%. Source material: PBMCs. These receptors all stem from a man aged 18-30 years in good health and CMV-seropositive.

CDR3 nucleotide sequence: TGCAGCGTTTTAGCGGGAGGGGCTTACAATGAGCAGTTCTTC. This encodes CSVLAGGAYNEQFF. The genes are TRBV29-1 and TRBJ2-1, with 11 bases aligning to TRBD2. The CDR3 is 14 amino acids. The J segment lost 4 bases and the V segment lost 5 bases, leaving 4 bases of the junction unmatched. Germline V gives CDR1 SQVTM, CDR2 ANQGSEA.

The CDR3 sequence: CASSLSSQSGAFF. The CDR3 DNA reads TGTGCCAGCAGCTTATCTAGCCAATCGGGAGCTTTCTTT. This chain joins TRBV11-2 and TRBJ1-1; D gene unclear. Trimming removed 2 bases at V and 10 bases at J, with 14 bases between. CDR1 and CDR2 from the germline V gene are SGHAT and FQNNGV. CDR3 length: 13 residues.

V is TRBV21-1 and J is TRBJ2-2; the D call of TRBD2 is as the table states it, not checked on the DNA. TRBV21-1 is listed as a pseudogene. The CDR3 runs to 20 residues. This CDR3 reads CASSNRVGLAGGWNTGELFF. In DNA, the CDR3 is TGTGCCAGCAGCAACAGGGTGGGACTAGCGGGAGGCTGGAACACCGGGGAGCTGTTTTTT.

This chain uses TRBV18 with TRBJ1-5, with 9 bases fitting TRBD1. CDR3 size: 15 residues. Germline loops: CDR1 KGHSH, CDR2 LQKENI. Unmatched junction bases numbered 9, after V lost 4 bases and J lost 8 bases. CDR3 loop: CASSLAGQGMEPQHF. The CDR3 DNA reads as TGTGCCAGCTCACTCGCTGGACAGGGGATGGAGCCCCAGCATTTT.

The rearrangement joins TRBV6-6 to TRBJ2-2, with 7 bases matching TRBD1. Germline CDR1 and CDR2: MNHNY and SVGAGI (reference sequence). V was pared by 6 bases and J by 9 bases, with 10 bases of the junction left unmatched. This CDR3 has 14 amino acids. The CDR3 DNA sequence: TGTGCCAGCAGATTAACAGGGGCTGAGCGGGAGCTGTTTTTT. It specifies CASRLTGAERELFF.

This clone was detected only once. V gene TRBV2 combines with J gene TRBJ2-7, with D perhaps TRBD1 (5 bases). The CDR3 sequence is 13 residues long. Trimming took 8 bases from V and 3 from J, leaving 14 bases between them. CDR1 is SNHLY and CDR2 is FYNNEI in the germline V gene. The CDR3 region is CASEDSEDYEQYF. The DNA of the CDR3 is TGTGCCAGCGAAGACAGCGAAGACTACGAGCAGTACTTC.

In regard to this clone: Other DNA sequences in this sample translate to the same CDR3. The chain has TRBV27 and TRBJ1-5; D perhaps matches TRBD1 (5 bases). The CDR3 spans 14 residues. The germline CDR1 and CDR2 sequences are MNHEY and SMNVEV (reference sequence). The V end lost 3 bases, the J end lost 2 bases, and 8 bases lay between the germline ends. CDR3 sequence: CASSFTGGNQPQHF. The CDR3 region has the DNA TGTGCCAGCAGTTTTACGGGGGGCAATCAGCCCCAGCATTTT.

The V and J genes are TRBV5-1 and TRBJ2-3; 14 bases fit TRBD2. The CDR3 sequence is 16 residues long. CDR1 is SGHRS and CDR2 is YFSETQ in the germline V gene. With 2 bases clipped from V and 3 bases from J, the junction kept 2 bases outside the gene matches. The CDR3 bases are TGCGCCAGCAGCTTCAGACTAGCGGGGGGGACAGATACGCAGTATTTT. This encodes CASSFRLAGGTDTQYF.

The V gene is TRBV28, the J gene TRBJ1-5; D is unclear. The V end was cut by 6 bases, the J end by 5 bases, with 11 bases between. Germline lookup yields CDR1 MDHEN and CDR2 SYDVKM. The CDR3 contains 13 residues. The CDR3 sequence: CASRKERYQPQHF. The CDR3 nucleotides read TGTGCCAGCAGGAAAGAACGGTATCAGCCCCAGCATTTT.

The chain combines TRBV9 with TRBJ1-4, with 7 bases that match TRBD1. CDR1 is SGDLS, CDR2 YYNGEE, per germline. The CDR3 contains 16 residues. V lost 2 bases, J lost 8 bases, and 12 bases stayed unmatched. The chain's CDR3 is CASSVDSGQPGEKLFF. CDR3 coding DNA: TGTGCCAGCAGCGTGGATTCGGGACAGCCGGGCGAAAAACTGTTTTTT.

The chain uses TRBV7-9 and TRBJ2-1; 8 bases fit TRBD2. The CDR3 totals 14 residues. V trimming: 5 bases; J trimming: 7 bases; junction bases outside the gene matches: 7. In germline, CDR1 is SEHNR, CDR2 FQNEAQ (reference sequence). As DNA, the CDR3 is TGTGCCAGCAGCCTCGCGGGAGGAGGGAATGAGCAGTTCTTC. It encodes CASSLAGGGNEQFF.

This clone was detected only once. The gene calls are TRBV7-2 and TRBJ2-3; 9 nucleotides line up with TRBD2. The V gene end was trimmed by 1 base and the J gene end by 5 bases; junction bases not matched to a gene: 4. Germline CDR1 SGHTA, CDR2 FQGNSA. The CDR3 is 15 amino acids. CDR3 bases: TGTGCCAGCAGCTTAGTAGCGGGAGAGGTAGATACGCAGTATTTT. Protein: CASSLVAGEVDTQYF.

There are many counts of this clone. The CDR3 reads CASSEPVGGGTDTQYF. The CDR3 DNA sequence: TGTGCCAGCAGTGAGCCTGTGGGGGGGGGCACAGATACGCAGTATTTT. The V gene is TRBV6-1, the J gene TRBJ2-3; 7 bases are a match to TRBD2. Trimming removed 3 bases from V and 1 base from J; junction bases left unmatched: 7. Germline assignment: CDR1 MNHNS and CDR2 SASEGT. The CDR3 totals 16 residues.

This sequence joins TRBV11-2 and TRBJ2-1; D may be TRBD2 (6 bases). CDR3 length: 15 amino acids. V gave up 1 base and J gave up 7 bases, with 14 bases separating them. The germline gives CDR1 SGHAT, CDR2 FQNNGV. CDR3 in amino acids: CASSLGTTRRNEQFF. CDR3 nucleotide sequence: TGTGCCAGCAGCTTAGGGACTACCAGGAGAAATGAGCAGTTCTTC.

The chain uses TRBV28 and TRBJ1-5; 7 nucleotides line up with TRBD1. Germline CDR1 reads MDHEN; CDR2 reads SYDVKM. The CDR3 consists of 14 residues. Trimming removed 9 bases from V and 3 bases from J; junction bases left unmatched: 8. The DNA for the CDR3 is TGTGCCAGTAAGACAGGGTCTATCAATCAGCCCCAGCATTTT. Its protein product is CASKTGSINQPQHF.

The V call is TRBV6-1, the J call TRBJ2-2; TRBD1 matches at 7 bases. With V trimmed by 8 bases and J by 1 base, 4 bases remained unmatched. The CDR3 is 14 amino acids. Looked up from germline, CDR1 is MNHNS and CDR2 is SASEGT. DNA for the CDR3: TGTGCCAGCCAGACAGGGCTGAACACCGGGGAGCTGTTTTTT. This encodes CASQTGLNTGELFF.

This chain uses TRBV19 with TRBJ1-5; a weak D match, TRBD1 (6 bases). V was clipped by 5 bases and J by 4 bases, with 12 bases between them. Germline lookup yields CDR1 LNHDA and CDR2 SQIVND (reference sequence). CDR3 length equals 14 residues. The CDR3 DNA follows: TGTGCCAGTAGTTACAGGGAAGGTAATCAGCCCCAGCATTTT. Translation gives CASSYREGNQPQHF.

This clone was seen at least ten times. This chain connects TRBV7-3 to TRBJ2-1; TRBD2 matches at 10 bases. Unmatched junction bases numbered 10, after V lost 0 bases and J lost 8 bases. The germline V gene has CDR1 SGHTA and CDR2 FQGTGA. The CDR3 extends over 17 amino acids. CDR3 bases: TGTGCCAGCAGCTTAACGGGACTAGCGTTCCTTGGGGATGAGCAGTTCTTC. Encoded protein: CASSLTGLAFLGDEQFF.

A single count supports this clone. V gene TRBV30 combines with J gene TRBJ2-3; TRBD2 aligns across 14 bases. Germline CDR1 GTSNPN, CDR2 SVGIG (reference sequence). The CDR3 has 19 amino acids. V shed 0 bases, J shed 0 bases, and the junction held 8 bases outside the gene matches. CDR3 in DNA: TGTGCCTGGAGTGTGGCAAGGACTAGCGGGAGGAGGAGCACAGATACGCAGTATTTT. Translated: CAWSVARTSGRRSTDTQYF.

The V call is TRBV7-6, the J call TRBJ2-1, with unresolved D. The germline CDR1 and CDR2 sequences are SGHVS and FNYEAQ. The CDR3 totals 16 residues. Trimming shortened V by 0 bases and J by 0 bases, and 9 bases separated the two germline ends. In nucleotides, the CDR3 is TGTGCCAGCAGCTTAGCGTCTTTGAGCTCCTACAATGAGCAGTTCTTC. Translating gives CASSLASLSSYNEQFF.